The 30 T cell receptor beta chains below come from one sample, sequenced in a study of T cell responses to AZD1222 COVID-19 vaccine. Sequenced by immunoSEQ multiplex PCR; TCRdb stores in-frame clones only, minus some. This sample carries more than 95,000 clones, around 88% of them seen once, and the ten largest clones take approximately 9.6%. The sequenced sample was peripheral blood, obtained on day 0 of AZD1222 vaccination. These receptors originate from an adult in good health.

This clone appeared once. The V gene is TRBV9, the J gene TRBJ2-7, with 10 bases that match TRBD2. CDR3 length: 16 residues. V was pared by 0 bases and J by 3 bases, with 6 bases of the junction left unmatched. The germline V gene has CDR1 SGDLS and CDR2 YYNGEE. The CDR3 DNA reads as TGTGCCAGCAGCGTAGGTTCGGCTAGCGGGGGCTACGAGCAGTACTTC. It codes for CASSVGSASGGYEQYF.

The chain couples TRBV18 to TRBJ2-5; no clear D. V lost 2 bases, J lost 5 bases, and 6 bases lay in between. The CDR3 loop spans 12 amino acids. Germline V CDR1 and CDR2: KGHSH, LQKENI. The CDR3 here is CASSPGWETQYF. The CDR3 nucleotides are TGTGCCAGCTCACCAGGGTGGGAGACCCAGTACTTC.

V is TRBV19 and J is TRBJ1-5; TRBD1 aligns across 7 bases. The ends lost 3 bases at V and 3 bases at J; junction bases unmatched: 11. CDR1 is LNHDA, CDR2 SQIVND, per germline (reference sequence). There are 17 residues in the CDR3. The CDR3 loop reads CASSIRTTGIDNQPQHF. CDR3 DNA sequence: TGTGCCAGTAGTATCCGAACGACAGGGATTGACAATCAGCCCCAGCATTTT.

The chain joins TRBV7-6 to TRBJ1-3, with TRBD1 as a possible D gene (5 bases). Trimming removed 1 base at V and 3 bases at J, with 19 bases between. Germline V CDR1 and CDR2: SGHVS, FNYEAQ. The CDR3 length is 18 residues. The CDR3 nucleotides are TGTGCCAGCAGCTTAGTTGGGCTTTACAGGAGGAATGGAAACACCATATATTTT. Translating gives CASSLVGLYRRNGNTIYF. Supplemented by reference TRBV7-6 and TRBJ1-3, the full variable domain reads GAGVSQSPRYKVTKRGQDVALRCDPISGHVSLYWYRQALGQGPEFLTYFNYEAQQDKSGLPNDRFSAERPEGSISTLTIQRTEQRDSAMYRCASSLVGLYRRNGNTIYFGEGSWLTVV.

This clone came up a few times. The CDR3 loop reads CASSPDGASSTEAFF. Written as DNA, the CDR3 is TGCGCCAGCAGCCCGGACGGGGCTTCGAGCACTGAAGCTTTCTTT. The chain recombines TRBV5-1 with TRBJ1-1; TRBD1 is a possible D gene (5 bases). From germline, CDR1 is SGHRS and CDR2 YFSETQ. The CDR3 extends over 15 amino acids. The germline V and J ends were trimmed by 4 bases and 4 bases, with 17 bases remaining between them.

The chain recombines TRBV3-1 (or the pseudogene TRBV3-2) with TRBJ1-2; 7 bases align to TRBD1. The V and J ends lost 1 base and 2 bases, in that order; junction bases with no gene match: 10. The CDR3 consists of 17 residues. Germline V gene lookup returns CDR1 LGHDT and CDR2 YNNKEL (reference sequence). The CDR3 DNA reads TGTGCCAGCAGCCAAGGGACAGGAGTCACTTTGAACTATGGCTACACCTTC. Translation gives CASSQGTGVTLNYGYTF.

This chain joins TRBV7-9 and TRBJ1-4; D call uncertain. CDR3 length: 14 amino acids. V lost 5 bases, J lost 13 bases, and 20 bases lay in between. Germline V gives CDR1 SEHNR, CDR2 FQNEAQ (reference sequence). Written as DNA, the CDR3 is TGTGCCAGCAGCCCCCCCGGACCCGCTTCATTACTGTTTTTT. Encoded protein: CASSPPGPASLLFF.

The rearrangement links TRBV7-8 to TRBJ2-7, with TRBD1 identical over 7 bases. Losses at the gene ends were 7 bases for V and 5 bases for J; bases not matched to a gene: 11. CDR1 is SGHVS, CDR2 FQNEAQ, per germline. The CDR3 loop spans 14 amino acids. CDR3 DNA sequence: TGTGCCAGCAACCTAAGACAGGGAATGCACGAGCAGTACTTC. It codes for CASNLRQGMHEQYF.

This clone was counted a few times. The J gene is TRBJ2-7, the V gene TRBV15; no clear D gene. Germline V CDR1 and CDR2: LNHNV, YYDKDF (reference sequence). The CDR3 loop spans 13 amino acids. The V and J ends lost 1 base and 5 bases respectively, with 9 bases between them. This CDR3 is CATSRGGLHEQYF. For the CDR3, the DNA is TGTGCCACCAGCAGAGGAGGTTTGCACGAGCAGTACTTC.

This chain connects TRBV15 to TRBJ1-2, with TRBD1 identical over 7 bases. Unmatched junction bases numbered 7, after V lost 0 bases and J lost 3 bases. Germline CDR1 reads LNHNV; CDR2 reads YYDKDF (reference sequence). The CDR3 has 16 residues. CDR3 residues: CATSRDGTGVDYGYTF. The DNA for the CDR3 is TGTGCCACCAGCAGAGATGGTACAGGGGTGGACTATGGCTACACCTTC.

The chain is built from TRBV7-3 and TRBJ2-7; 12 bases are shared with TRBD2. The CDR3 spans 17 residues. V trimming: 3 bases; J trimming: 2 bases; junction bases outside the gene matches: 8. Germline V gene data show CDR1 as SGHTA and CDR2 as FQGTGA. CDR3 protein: CASSLLPGLAGPYEQYF. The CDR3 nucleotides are TGTGCCAGCAGCTTGTTACCGGGACTAGCGGGTCCCTACGAGCAGTACTTC.

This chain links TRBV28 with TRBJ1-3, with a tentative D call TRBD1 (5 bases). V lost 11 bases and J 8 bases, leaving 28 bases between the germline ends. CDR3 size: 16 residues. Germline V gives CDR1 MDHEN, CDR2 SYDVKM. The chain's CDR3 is CASLGDAGRRFDTIYF. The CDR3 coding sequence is TGTGCCTCCTTGGGGGATGCAGGGCGTAGGTTCGACACCATATATTTT. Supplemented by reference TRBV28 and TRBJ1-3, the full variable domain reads DVKVTQSSRYLVKRTGEKVFLECVQDMDHENMFWYRQDPGLGLRLIYFSYDVKMKEKGDIPEGYSVSREKKERFSLILESASTNQTSMYLCASLGDAGRRFDTIYFGEGSWLTVV.

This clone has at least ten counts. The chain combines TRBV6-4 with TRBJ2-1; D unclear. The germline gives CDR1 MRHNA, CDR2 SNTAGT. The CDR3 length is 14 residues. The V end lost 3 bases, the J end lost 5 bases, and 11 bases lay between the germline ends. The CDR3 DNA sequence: TGTGCCAGCAGTGAGGGAATGTTTGACAATGAGCAGTTCTTC. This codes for CASSEGMFDNEQFF.

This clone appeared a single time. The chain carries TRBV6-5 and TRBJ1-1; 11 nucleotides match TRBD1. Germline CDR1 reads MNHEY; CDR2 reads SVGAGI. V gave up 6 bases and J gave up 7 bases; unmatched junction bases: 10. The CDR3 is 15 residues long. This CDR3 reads CASRLSRDRGGEAFF. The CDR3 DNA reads TGTGCCAGCAGGTTGTCCCGGGACAGGGGGGGTGAAGCTTTCTTT.

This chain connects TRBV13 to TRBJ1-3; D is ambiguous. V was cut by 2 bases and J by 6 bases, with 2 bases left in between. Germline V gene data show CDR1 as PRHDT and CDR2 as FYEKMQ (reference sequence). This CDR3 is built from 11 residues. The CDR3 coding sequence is TGTGCCAGCAGCTTAACAAACACCATATATTTT. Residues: CASSLTNTIYF. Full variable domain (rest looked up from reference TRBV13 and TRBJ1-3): AAGVIQSPRHLIKEKRETATLKCYPIPRHDTVYWYQQGPGQDPQFLISFYEKMQSDKGSIPDRFSAQQFSDYHSELNMSSLELGDSALYFCASSLTNTIYFGEGSWLTVV.

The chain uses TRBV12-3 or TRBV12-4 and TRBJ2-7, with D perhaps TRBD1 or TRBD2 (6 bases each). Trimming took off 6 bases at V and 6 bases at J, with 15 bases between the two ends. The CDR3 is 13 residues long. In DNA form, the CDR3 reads TGTGCCAGCAGGGGGGGACACCCCTCCGAGCAGTACTTC. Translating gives CASRGGHPSEQYF.

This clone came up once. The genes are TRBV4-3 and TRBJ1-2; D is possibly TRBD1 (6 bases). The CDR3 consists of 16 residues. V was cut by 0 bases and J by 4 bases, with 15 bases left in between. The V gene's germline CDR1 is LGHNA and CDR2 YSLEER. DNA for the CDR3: TGCGCCAGCAGCCAAGATACGGCAGGGGCCGTCTATGGCTACACCTTC. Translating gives CASSQDTAGAVYGYTF.

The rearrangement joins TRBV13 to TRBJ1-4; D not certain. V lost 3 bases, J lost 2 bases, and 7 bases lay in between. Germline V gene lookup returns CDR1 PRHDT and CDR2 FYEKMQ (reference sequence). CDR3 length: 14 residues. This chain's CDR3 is CASSFQSTNEKLFF. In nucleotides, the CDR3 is TGTGCCAGCAGCTTCCAGTCCACTAATGAAAAACTGTTTTTT.

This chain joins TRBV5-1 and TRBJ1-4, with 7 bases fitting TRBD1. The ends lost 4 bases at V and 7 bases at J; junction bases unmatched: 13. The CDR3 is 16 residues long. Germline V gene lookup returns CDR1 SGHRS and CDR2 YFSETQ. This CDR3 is CASSTDGQVDGEKLFF. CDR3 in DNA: TGCGCCAGCAGCACCGACGGACAGGTTGACGGTGAAAAACTGTTTTTT. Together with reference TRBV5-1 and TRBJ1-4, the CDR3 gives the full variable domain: KAGVTQTPRYLIKTRGQQVTLSCSPISGHRSVSWYQQTPGQGLQFLFEYFSETQRNKGNFPGRFSGRQFSNSRSEMNVSTLELGDSALYLCASSTDGQVDGEKLFFGSGTQLSVL.

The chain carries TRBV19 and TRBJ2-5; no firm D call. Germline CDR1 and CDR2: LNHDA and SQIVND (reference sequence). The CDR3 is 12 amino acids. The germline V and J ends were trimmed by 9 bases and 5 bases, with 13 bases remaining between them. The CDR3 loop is CASSRLGETQYF. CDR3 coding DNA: TGTGCCAGCTCGAGGTTGGGGGAGACCCAGTACTTC. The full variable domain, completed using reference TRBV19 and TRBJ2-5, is DGGITQSPKYLFRKEGQNVTLSCEQNLNHDAMYWYRQDPGQGLRLIYYSQIVNDFQKGDIAEGYSVSREKKESFPLTVTSAQKNPTAFYLCASSRLGETQYFGPGTRLLVL.

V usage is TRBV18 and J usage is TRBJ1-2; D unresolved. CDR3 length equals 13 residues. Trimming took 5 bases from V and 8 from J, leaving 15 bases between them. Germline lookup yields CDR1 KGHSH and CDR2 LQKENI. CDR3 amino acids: CASSAGSGTGYTF. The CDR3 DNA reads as TGTGCCAGCTCAGCTGGATCAGGAACGGGCTACACCTTC.

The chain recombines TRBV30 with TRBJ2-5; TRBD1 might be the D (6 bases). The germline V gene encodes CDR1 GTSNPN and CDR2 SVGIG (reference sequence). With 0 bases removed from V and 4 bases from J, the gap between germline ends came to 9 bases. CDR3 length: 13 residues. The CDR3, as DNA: TGTGCCTGGAGTGTACGCAGGGGAGAGACCCAGTACTTC. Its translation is CAWSVRRGETQYF. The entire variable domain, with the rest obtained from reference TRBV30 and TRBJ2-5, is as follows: SQTIHQWPATLVQPVGSPLSLECTVEGTSNPNLYWYRQAAGRGLQLLFYSVGIGQISSEVPQNLSASRPQDRQFILSSKKLLLSDSGFYLCAWSVRRGETQYFGPGTRLLVL.

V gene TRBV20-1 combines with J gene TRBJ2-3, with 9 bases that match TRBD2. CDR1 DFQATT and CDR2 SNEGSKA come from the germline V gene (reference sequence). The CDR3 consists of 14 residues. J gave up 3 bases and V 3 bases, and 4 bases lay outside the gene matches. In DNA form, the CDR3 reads TGCAGTGCTAGTATTAGCGGGGGAACAGATACGCAGTATTTT. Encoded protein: CSASISGGTDTQYF.

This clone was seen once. The CDR3 DNA reads TGTGCCAGCAAGTACAGGGTCCATAATTCACCCCTCCACTTT. The encoded protein is CASKYRVHNSPLHF. The V call is TRBV6-5, the J call TRBJ1-6, with D perhaps matching TRBD1 (6 bases). With 7 bases removed from V and 5 bases from J, the gap between germline ends came to 12 bases. The CDR3 has 14 amino acids. CDR1 is MNHEY and CDR2 is SVGAGI in the germline V gene.

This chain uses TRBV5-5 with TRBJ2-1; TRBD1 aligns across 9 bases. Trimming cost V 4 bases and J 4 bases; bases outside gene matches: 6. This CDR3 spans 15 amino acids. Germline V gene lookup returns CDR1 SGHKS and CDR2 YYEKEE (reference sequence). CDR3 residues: CASSPRDRAYNEQFF. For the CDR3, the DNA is TGTGCCAGCAGCCCCCGGGACAGGGCTTACAATGAGCAGTTCTTC. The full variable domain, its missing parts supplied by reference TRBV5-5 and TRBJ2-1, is DAGVTQSPTHLIKTRGQQVTLRCSPISGHKSVSWYQQVLGQGPQFIFQYYEKEERGRGNFPDRFSARQFPNYSSELNVNALLLGDSALYLCASSPRDRAYNEQFFGPGTRLTVL.

The CDR3 reads CASSIRRGAYKDTQYF. For the CDR3, the DNA is TGTGCCAGTAGTATCCGCCGCGGGGCGTATAAAGATACGCAGTATTTT. V is TRBV19 and J is TRBJ2-3; D may be TRBD2 (6 bases). Germline loops: CDR1 LNHDA, CDR2 SQIVND (reference sequence). The CDR3 covers 16 residues. V shed 3 bases and J shed 5 bases, with 18 bases lying between them.

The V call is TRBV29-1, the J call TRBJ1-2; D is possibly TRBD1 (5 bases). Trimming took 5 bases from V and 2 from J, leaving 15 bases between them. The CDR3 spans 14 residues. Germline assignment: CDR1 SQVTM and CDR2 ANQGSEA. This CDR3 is CSVRSGVGNYGYTF. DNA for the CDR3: TGCAGCGTTCGTTCGGGGGTGGGCAACTATGGCTACACCTTC.

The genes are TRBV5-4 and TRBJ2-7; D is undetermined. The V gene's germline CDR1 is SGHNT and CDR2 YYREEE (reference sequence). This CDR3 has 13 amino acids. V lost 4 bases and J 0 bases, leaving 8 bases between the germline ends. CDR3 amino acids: CASSVKSSYEQYF. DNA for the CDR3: TGTGCCAGCAGCGTCAAAAGCTCCTACGAGCAGTACTTC.

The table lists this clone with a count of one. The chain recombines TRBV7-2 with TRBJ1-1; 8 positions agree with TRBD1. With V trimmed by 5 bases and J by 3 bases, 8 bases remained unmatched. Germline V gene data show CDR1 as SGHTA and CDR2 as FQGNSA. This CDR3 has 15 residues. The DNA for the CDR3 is TGTGCCAGCAGCCCTCGGACAGGGAGTCACACTGAAGCTTTCTTT. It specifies CASSPRTGSHTEAFF.

The CDR3 DNA sequence: TGCAGTGCCCTCAGGACCTACGAGCAGTACTTC. Encoded protein: CSALRTYEQYF. The chain links TRBV20-1 to TRBJ2-7; D is undetermined. Deletions cut 6 bases from V and 2 bases from J, with 8 bases between. The CDR3 is 11 amino acids. Germline V gene lookup returns CDR1 DFQATT and CDR2 SNEGSKA (reference sequence).